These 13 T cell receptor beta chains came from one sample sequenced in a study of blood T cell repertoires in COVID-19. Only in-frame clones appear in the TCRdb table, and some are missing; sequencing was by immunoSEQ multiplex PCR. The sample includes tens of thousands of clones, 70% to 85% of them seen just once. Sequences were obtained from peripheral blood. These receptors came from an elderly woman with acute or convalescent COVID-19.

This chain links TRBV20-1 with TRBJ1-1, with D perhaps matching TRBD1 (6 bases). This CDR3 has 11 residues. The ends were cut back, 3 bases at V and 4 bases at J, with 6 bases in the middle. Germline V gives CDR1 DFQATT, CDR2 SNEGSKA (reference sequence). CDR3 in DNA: TGCAGTGCTAGCAGGGGCACTGAAGCTTTCTTT. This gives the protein CSASRGTEAFF.

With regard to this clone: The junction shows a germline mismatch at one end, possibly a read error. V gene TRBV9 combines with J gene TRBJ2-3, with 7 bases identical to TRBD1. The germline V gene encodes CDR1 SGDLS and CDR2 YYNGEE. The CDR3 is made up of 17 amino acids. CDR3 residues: CANSVGVDRSSTDTQYF. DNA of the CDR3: TGTGCCAACAGCGTAGGAGTGGACAGGTCCTCCACAGATACGCAGTATTTT.

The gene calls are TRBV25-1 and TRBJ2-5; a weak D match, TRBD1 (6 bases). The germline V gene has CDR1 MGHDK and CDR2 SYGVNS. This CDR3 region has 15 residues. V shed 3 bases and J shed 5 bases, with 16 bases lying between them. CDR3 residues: CASSDPMTGSETQYF. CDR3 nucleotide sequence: TGTGCCAGCAGTGACCCAATGACAGGTAGCGAGACCCAGTACTTC.

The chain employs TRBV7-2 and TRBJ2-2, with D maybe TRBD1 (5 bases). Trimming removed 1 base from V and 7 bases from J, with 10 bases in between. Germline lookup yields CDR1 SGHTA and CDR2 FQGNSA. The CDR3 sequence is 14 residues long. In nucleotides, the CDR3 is TGTGCCAGCAGCTTAGATCAGGGCGTCGGGGAGCTGTTTTTT. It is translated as CASSLDQGVGELFF.

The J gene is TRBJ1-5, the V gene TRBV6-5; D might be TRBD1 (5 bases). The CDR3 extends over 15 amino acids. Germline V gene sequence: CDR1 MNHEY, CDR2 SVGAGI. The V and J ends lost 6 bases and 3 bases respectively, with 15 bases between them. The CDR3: CASSWSGGYNQPQHF. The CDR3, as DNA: TGTGCCAGCAGCTGGAGCGGGGGATACAATCAGCCCCAGCATTTT.

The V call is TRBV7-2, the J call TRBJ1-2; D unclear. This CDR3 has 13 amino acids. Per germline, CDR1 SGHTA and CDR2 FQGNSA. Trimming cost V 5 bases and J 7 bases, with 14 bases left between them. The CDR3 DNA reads TGTGCCAGCAGCCCCAAGGCGGGATCTGGCTACACCTTC. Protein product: CASSPKAGSGYTF.

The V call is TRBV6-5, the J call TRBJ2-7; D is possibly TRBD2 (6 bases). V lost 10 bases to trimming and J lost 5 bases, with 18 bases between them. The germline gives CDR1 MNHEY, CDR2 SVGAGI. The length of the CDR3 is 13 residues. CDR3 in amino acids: CATRWFGSHEQYF. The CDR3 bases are TGTGCCACCAGGTGGTTCGGGAGTCACGAGCAGTACTTC.

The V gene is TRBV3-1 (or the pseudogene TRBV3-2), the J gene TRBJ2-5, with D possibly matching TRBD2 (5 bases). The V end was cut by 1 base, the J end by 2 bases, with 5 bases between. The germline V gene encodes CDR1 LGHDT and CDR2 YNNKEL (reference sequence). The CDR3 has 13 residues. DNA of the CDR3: TGTGCCAGCAGCCAAGGACTACAAGAGACCCAGTACTTC. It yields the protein CASSQGLQETQYF.

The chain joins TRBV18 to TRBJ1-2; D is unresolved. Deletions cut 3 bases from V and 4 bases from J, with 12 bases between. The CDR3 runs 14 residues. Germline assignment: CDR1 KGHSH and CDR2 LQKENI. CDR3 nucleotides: TGTGCCAGCTCACCCGACCAGGATGGCTATGGCTACACCTTC. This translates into CASSPDQDGYGYTF. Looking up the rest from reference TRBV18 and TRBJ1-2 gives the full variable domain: NAGVMQNPRHLVRRRGQEARLRCSPMKGHSHVYWYRQLPEEGLKFMVYLQKENIIDESGMPKERFSAEFPKEGPSILRIQQVVRGDSAAYFCASSPDQDGYGYTFGSGTRLTVV.

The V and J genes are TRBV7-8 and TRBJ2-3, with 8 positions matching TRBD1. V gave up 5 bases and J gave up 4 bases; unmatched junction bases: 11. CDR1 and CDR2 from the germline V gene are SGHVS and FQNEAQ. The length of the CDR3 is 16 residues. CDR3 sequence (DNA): TGTGCCAGCAGCGCCCGGACAGGGTTCGGAGCAGATACGCAGTATTTT. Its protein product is CASSARTGFGADTQYF.

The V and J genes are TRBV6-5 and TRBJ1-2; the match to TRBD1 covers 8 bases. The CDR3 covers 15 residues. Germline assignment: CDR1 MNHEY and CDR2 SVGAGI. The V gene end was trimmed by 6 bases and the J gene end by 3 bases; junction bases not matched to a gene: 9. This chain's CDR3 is CASRPGQGGYYGYTF. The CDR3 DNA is TGTGCCAGCAGGCCCGGACAGGGAGGTTACTATGGCTACACCTTC.

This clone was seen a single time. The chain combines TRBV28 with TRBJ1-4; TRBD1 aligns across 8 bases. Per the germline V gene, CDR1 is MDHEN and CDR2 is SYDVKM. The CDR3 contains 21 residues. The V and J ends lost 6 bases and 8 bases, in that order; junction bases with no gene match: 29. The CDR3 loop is CASRHRTGFDRSRGDEEKLFF. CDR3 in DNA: TGTGCCAGCAGGCATCGGACAGGGTTCGATCGGTCGAGGGGGGACGAGGAAAAACTGTTTTTT.

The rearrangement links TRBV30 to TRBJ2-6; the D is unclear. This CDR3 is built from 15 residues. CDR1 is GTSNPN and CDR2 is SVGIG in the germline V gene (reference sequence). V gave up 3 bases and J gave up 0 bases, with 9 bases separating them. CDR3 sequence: CAWRRNFSGANVLTF. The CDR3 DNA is TGTGCCTGGAGGCGGAATTTCTCTGGGGCCAACGTCCTGACTTTC.